This T cell receptor (beta chain) emerged from a study of T-cell reconstitution after alpha-beta-depleted transplantation in children. V lost 2 bases to trimming and J lost 3 bases; unmatched junction nucleotides: 5. This CDR3 is 15 amino acids long. The germline V gene encodes CDR1 DFQATT and CDR2 SNEGSKA (reference sequence). A library of TCRbeta sequences, prepared with unique molecular identifiers, was generated. TCRdb analysed the PCR reads with MiXCR anew, one entry per CDR3 protein. The sample holds approximately 800,000 distinct CDR3 sequences; about 16% are singletons and the top ten take approximately 5%.

The genes are TRBV20-1 and TRBJ2-7; 12 positions match TRBD2. The clonotype originates from a male patient between 5 and 17 years old who had a stem cell transplant for acute lymphoblastic leukemia, so the T cells may come from the graft donor. This specimen was PBMCs, mostly from graft donor cells, taken 360 days after TCRalphabeta/CD19-depleted stem cell transplant. The CDR3 sequence: CSARPGLAGFYEQYF. Written as DNA, the CDR3 is TGCAGTGCTAGACCCGGACTAGCGGGATTCTACGAGCAGTACTTC.